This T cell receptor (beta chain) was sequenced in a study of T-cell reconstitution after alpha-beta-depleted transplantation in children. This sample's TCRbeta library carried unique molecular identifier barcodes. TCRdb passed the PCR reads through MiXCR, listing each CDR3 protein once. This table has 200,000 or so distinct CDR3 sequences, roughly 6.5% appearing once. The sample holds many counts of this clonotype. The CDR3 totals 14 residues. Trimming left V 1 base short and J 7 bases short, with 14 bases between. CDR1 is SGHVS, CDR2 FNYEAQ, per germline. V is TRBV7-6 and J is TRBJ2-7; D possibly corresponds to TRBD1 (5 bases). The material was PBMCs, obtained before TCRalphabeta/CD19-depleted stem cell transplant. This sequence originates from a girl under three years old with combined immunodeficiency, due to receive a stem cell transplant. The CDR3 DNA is TGTGCCAGCAGCTTAGAAGGGGCCCTTGGGGAGCAGTACTTC. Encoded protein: CASSLEGALGEQYF.